The 24 T cell receptor beta chains given below trace back to one sample, sequenced in a study of T cells after yellow fever vaccination. MiXCR, run by TCRdb on the 5' RACE reads, gives a single entry per CDR3 protein. The table has hundreds of thousands of distinct CDR3 sequences, roughly 13% seen once. This specimen was PBMCs, taken on the day of the yellow fever booster vaccination. The receptors here all came from a man aged 25 to 45 who received the YFV17D yellow fever vaccine.

This clonotype was seen a few times. This rearrangement joins TRBV13 to TRBJ2-1, with TRBD1 identical over 7 bases. The J segment lost 4 bases and the V segment lost 6 bases, leaving 9 bases of the junction unmatched. CDR3 size: 15 residues. Germline CDR1 is PRHDT and CDR2 is FYEKMQ (reference sequence). The chain's CDR3 is CASSGEGAEYNEQFF. The CDR3 DNA is TGTGCCAGCAGTGGAGAGGGGGCGGAGTACAATGAGCAGTTCTTC.

To note about this clonotype: One end of the junction does not line up with germline, which may come from a read error. The chain recombines TRBV7-9 with TRBJ1-2, with D possibly matching TRBD1 (5 bases). CDR1 and CDR2 from the germline V gene are SEHNR and FQNEAQ (reference sequence). This CDR3 spans 12 amino acids. CDR3 residues: CSSSLDTYGYTF. DNA for the CDR3: TGTTCCAGCAGCTTGGACACCTATGGCTACACCTTC.

This sequence joins TRBV19 and TRBJ2-3, with 7 bases identical to TRBD1. The CDR3 runs 13 residues. The V gene end was trimmed by 10 bases and the J gene end by 0 bases; junction bases not matched to a gene: 4. Germline CDR1 and CDR2: LNHDA and SQIVND (reference sequence). The CDR3 loop reads CATGQTSTDTQYF. The CDR3 DNA is TGTGCCACGGGACAGACTAGCACAGATACGCAGTATTTT. The full variable domain, in which reference TRBV19 and TRBJ2-3 provide the parts outside the CDR3, is DGGITQSPKYLFRKEGQNVTLSCEQNLNHDAMYWYRQDPGQGLRLIYYSQIVNDFQKGDIAEGYSVSREKKESFPLTVTSAQKNPTAFYLCATGQTSTDTQYFGPGTRLTVL.

A few counts support this clonotype. The chain is built from TRBV4-3 and TRBJ2-2; D call uncertain. The CDR3 is 16 residues long. V was shortened by 0 bases and J by 5 bases, with 13 bases between the two germline ends. CDR1 and CDR2 from the germline V gene are LGHNA and YSLEER. CDR3 sequence reads: CASSQDSAVRTGELFF. Written as DNA, the CDR3 is TGCGCCAGCAGCCAAGATTCGGCAGTCAGAACCGGGGAGCTGTTTTTT.

The sample holds a few counts of this clonotype. The V gene is TRBV29-1, the J gene TRBJ2-3, with TRBD1 matching 8 bases. Germline V lookup: CDR1 SQVTM, CDR2 ANQGSEA. There are 12 residues in the CDR3. The V gene end was trimmed by 3 bases and the J gene end by 9 bases; junction bases not matched to a gene: 5. CDR3 nucleotide sequence: TGCAGCGTTGAGGTTCAGGGGGCAACGCAGTATTTT. Its protein is CSVEVQGATQYF.

This clonotype was observed a few times. CDR3 residues: CASSLPDFQGEQYF. The CDR3 DNA reads TGTGCCAGCAGCCTTCCGGACTTCCAAGGGGAGCAGTACTTC. This chain links TRBV6-2 or TRBV6-3 with TRBJ2-7; the D gene is possibly TRBD2 (5 bases). Germline V lookup: CDR1 MNHEY, CDR2 SVGEGT. The ends were cut back, 6 bases at V and 7 bases at J, with 19 bases in the middle. There are 14 residues in the CDR3.

The sample holds a few counts of this clonotype. This chain links TRBV7-3 with TRBJ2-1; possibly TRBD1 for D (5 bases). Germline-derived CDR1 and CDR2 are SGHTA and FQGTGA. Deletions cut 5 bases from V and 7 bases from J, with 12 bases between. CDR3 length equals 13 residues. The DNA for the CDR3 is TGTGCCAGCAGCCGTGACAGTTTAAATGAGCAGTTCTTC. It specifies CASSRDSLNEQFF.

A few counts support this clonotype. This chain connects TRBV5-1 to TRBJ2-2; 8 nucleotides align to TRBD1. V shed 7 bases, J shed 2 bases, and the junction held 7 bases outside the gene matches. CDR3 size: 15 residues. Germline V gives CDR1 SGHRS, CDR2 YFSETQ. The CDR3 sequence: CASFRTGINTGELFF. The CDR3 DNA reads as TGCGCCAGCTTCAGGACAGGGATTAACACCGGGGAGCTGTTTTTT.

There are a few counts of this clonotype. The V gene is TRBV7-2, the J gene TRBJ1-1; D is perhaps TRBD1 (6 bases). V was cut by 1 base and J by 3 bases, with 18 bases left in between. This CDR3 contains 17 residues. Germline V gene lookup returns CDR1 SGHTA and CDR2 FQGNSA. This chain's CDR3 is CASSLGFPGGRDTEAFF. The DNA for the CDR3 is TGTGCCAGCAGCTTAGGTTTTCCGGGGGGGCGAGACACTGAAGCTTTCTTT.

The chain combines TRBV5-1 with TRBJ2-2; D assignment may be TRBD1 or TRBD2 (5 bases each). The CDR3 is 17 amino acids. Between the trimmed V and J ends, which lost 7 bases and 4 bases, there was a span of 23 bases. CDR1 and CDR2 from the germline V gene are SGHRS and YFSETQ. The CDR3 reads CASGDLWDRLGTGELFF. The CDR3 DNA reads as TGCGCCAGCGGCGACCTGTGGGACCGTCTGGGCACCGGGGAGCTGTTTTTT.

This clonotype was counted only a few times. CDR3 residues: CSVEDRGTDNEQFF. In DNA, the CDR3 is TGCAGCGTTGAAGATCGGGGGACCGACAATGAGCAGTTCTTC. The chain uses TRBV29-1 and TRBJ2-1; D perhaps matches TRBD2 (6 bases). V gave up 0 bases and J gave up 5 bases, with 11 bases separating them. Germline V CDR1 and CDR2: SQVTM, ANQGSEA. The CDR3 sequence is 14 residues long.

This clonotype was found a few times. This sequence joins TRBV19 and TRBJ2-2; no clear D gene. The CDR3 contains 11 residues. Germline values: CDR1 LNHDA, CDR2 SQIVND (reference sequence). V dropped 10 bases and J dropped 5 bases, with 8 bases sitting between them. CDR3 residues: CATTVTGELFF. The DNA of the CDR3 is TGTGCCACCACAGTTACCGGGGAGCTGTTTTTT.

This chain connects TRBV7-2 to TRBJ2-5; tentative D call: TRBD2 (6 bases). CDR3 length: 14 amino acids. Germline V gene data show CDR1 as SGHTA and CDR2 as FQGNSA. V was clipped by 5 bases and J by 2 bases, with 12 bases between them. The CDR3: CASSTRDWQETQYF. CDR3 nucleotides: TGTGCCAGCAGCACACGGGACTGGCAAGAGACCCAGTACTTC.

The V gene is TRBV4-1, the J gene TRBJ2-1; no reliable D call. V lost 3 bases and J lost 9, with 9 bases in between. CDR3 length equals 12 residues. CDR1 is MGHRA and CDR2 is YSYEKL in the germline V gene. The CDR3 DNA reads as TGCGCCAGCAGCCACCTATCGGGTGAGCAGTTCTTC. This codes for CASSHLSGEQFF.

This clonotype showed up just a few times. The chain has TRBV30 and TRBJ2-5, with 9 bases fitting TRBD1. CDR1 is GTSNPN and CDR2 is SVGIG in the germline V gene (reference sequence). V lost 2 bases and J lost 7; bases outside the gene matches: 5. CDR3 length equals 13 residues. This chain's CDR3 is CAWSPGQGTTQYF. In DNA form, the CDR3 reads TGTGCCTGGAGTCCCGGACAGGGGACGACCCAGTACTTC.

In this sample, this clonotype turned up a few times. The genes are TRBV29-1 and TRBJ2-7, with D maybe TRBD1 (6 bases). V was shortened by 7 bases and J by 0 bases, with 16 bases between the two germline ends. The CDR3 spans 14 residues. Germline V gives CDR1 SQVTM, CDR2 ANQGSEA. In DNA form, the CDR3 reads TGCAGCGGTGGACAGCCAGTAAACTCCTACGAGCAGTACTTC. This translates into CSGGQPVNSYEQYF.

Ten or more counts support this clonotype. This chain uses TRBV12-3 or TRBV12-4 with TRBJ2-1, with D tentatively TRBD1 (6 bases). The CDR3 has 13 residues. The V and J ends lost 10 bases and 9 bases respectively, with 19 bases between them. The CDR3 reads CATNGGSQPEQFF. The CDR3, as DNA: TGTGCCACCAATGGGGGCTCCCAGCCTGAGCAGTTCTTC.

Points on this clonotype: The junction shows a germline mismatch at one end, possibly a read error. This sequence joins TRBV24-1 and TRBJ2-3; 10 nucleotides line up with TRBD2. CDR3 length: 20 amino acids. Germline values: CDR1 KGHDR, CDR2 SFDVKD. As DNA, the CDR3 is TGTGCCAACAGTGATTTGGACCAAGCGGGAGGGCCGGTTGGCACAGATACGCAGTATTTT. Its protein product is CANSDLDQAGGPVGTDTQYF.

This clonotype has a handful of counts. The rearrangement links TRBV7-2 to TRBJ2-2, with unresolved D. The germline gives CDR1 SGHTA, CDR2 FQGNSA. The CDR3 loop spans 14 amino acids. V lost 5 bases to trimming and J lost 1 base, with 8 bases between them. CDR3 region: CASSAQMNTGELFF. The CDR3, as DNA: TGTGCCAGCAGCGCCCAGATGAACACCGGGGAGCTGTTTTTT.

This clonotype was recorded at least ten times. This CDR3 is CASSQGGLDTQYF. CDR3 bases: TGCGCCAGCAGCCAAGGGGGGCTAGATACGCAGTATTTT. The genes are TRBV4-3 and TRBJ2-3, with D perhaps matching TRBD1 (6 bases). V was trimmed by 1 base and J by 5 bases, leaving 7 bases between them. The CDR3 runs to 13 residues. Germline CDR1 and CDR2: LGHNA and YSLEER.

The chain has TRBV12-5 and TRBJ2-4, with D tentatively TRBD1 or TRBD2 (5 bases each). Germline lookup yields CDR1 LGHNT and CDR2 FRNRAP. The CDR3 is made up of 15 amino acids. V lost 1 base, J lost 8 bases, and 15 bases lay in between. The CDR3 is CASGLEAGTADIQYF. The CDR3 nucleotides read TGTGCTAGTGGTTTGGAAGCCGGGACCGCCGACATTCAGTACTTC.

This clonotype was seen only a few times. The chain combines TRBV5-1 with TRBJ2-6; TRBD2 might be the D (5 bases). Trimming shortened V by 6 bases and J by 0 bases, and 10 bases separated the two germline ends. Per the germline V gene, CDR1 is SGHRS and CDR2 is YFSETQ. This CDR3 is built from 15 residues. The CDR3 coding sequence is TGCGCCAGCACCCCCGAGGGCTCTGGGGCCAACGTCCTGACTTTC. Residues: CASTPEGSGANVLTF.

This clonotype has a handful of counts. The chain combines TRBV5-1 with TRBJ2-1; TRBD2 matches 11 bases. The CDR3 length is 17 residues. With V trimmed by 0 bases and J by 4 bases, 6 bases remained unmatched. The germline V gene encodes CDR1 SGHRS and CDR2 YFSETQ. The CDR3: CASSLDISGRGYNEQFF. The CDR3, as DNA: TGCGCCAGCAGCTTGGATATTAGCGGGAGGGGTTACAATGAGCAGTTCTTC.

The sample holds a few counts of this clonotype. This sequence joins TRBV7-6 and TRBJ1-1, with a tentative D call TRBD1 (5 bases). Germline V gene sequence: CDR1 SGHVS, CDR2 FNYEAQ. CDR3 length: 14 amino acids. Trimming removed 5 bases at V and 4 bases at J, with 14 bases between. CDR3 nucleotide sequence: TGTGCCAGCAGCCTTTCGGGGGAGATCACTGAAGCTTTCTTT. It specifies CASSLSGEITEAFF.